The following is a T cell receptor (beta chain) sequence with its context. The germline V and J ends were trimmed by 4 bases and 5 bases, with 14 bases remaining between them. The V gene's germline CDR1 is LNHNV and CDR2 YYDKDF (reference sequence). CDR3 length equals 14 residues. The sample is drawn from a study of blood T cell repertoires in COVID-19. In the study overall: Acute-phase and convalescent COVID-19 samples originated in the United States, Italy and Spain.

Repertoires were generated with immunoSEQ multiplex PCR, while TCRdb's copy carries only in-frame clones and drops some. Seen here are roughly 330,000 clones, around 86% observed once, and the top ten hold 1.5% to 2%. This sequence originates from a woman between 45 and 60 years old with acute or convalescent COVID-19. Sample: peripheral blood. The chain is built from TRBV15 and TRBJ1-2; no firm D call. The CDR3 coding sequence is TGTGCCACCAGCACTGAGATGTCGACTTATGGCTACACCTTC. This codes for CATSTEMSTYGYTF.